Listed below are T cell receptor beta chains from one sample, sequenced in a study of blood T cell repertoires in COVID-19. Here immunoSEQ multiplex PCR was the method, and the copy in TCRdb shows in-frame clones only, minus some. Altogether approximately 210,000 clones are present, about 90% being singletons, with the ten largest covering about 8.1%. The sample was PBMCs or T cells enriched from blood (not recorded which). These receptors all come from a woman younger than 35 who had recovered from COVID-19. The CDR3 runs from the conserved cysteine through the conserved F or W. Fields, in order: D gene, J gene, clone size, V gene, CDR3 protein, CDR3 DNA. The D gene is left open where the match is weak. Clone size is not always given. Where it is, it says once, few, many or a class for expanded clones.

D: TRBD1; J: TRBJ2-7; size: NA; V: TRBV5-1; CDR3: CASSLNRGYYEQYF; DNA: TGCGCCAGCAGCTTGAACAGGGGCTACTACGAGCAGTACTTC
D: NA; J: TRBJ2-7; size: NA; V: TRBV28; CDR3: CASGTPSTYEQYF; DNA: TGTGCCAGCGGGACTCCCTCGACCTACGAGCAGTACTTC
D: NA; J: TRBJ1-2; size: NA; V: TRBV29-1; CDR3: CSAPAGYGYTF; DNA: TGCAGCGCCCCGGCGGGCTATGGCTACACCTTC
D: TRBD1; J: TRBJ1-6; size: few; V: TRBV4-1; CDR3: CASSQESGQGARNSPLHF; DNA: TGCGCCAGCAGCCAAGAATCGGGACAGGGGGCGAGGAATTCACCCCTCCACTTT
D: TRBD2; J: TRBJ2-2; size: NA; V: TRBV28; CDR3: CASRTSRGTGELFF; DNA: TGTGCCAGCCGGACTAGCCGGGGAACCGGGGAGCTGTTTTTT
D: NA; J: TRBJ1-2; size: NA; V: TRBV7-6; CDR3: CASSPFSLRGNDGYTF; DNA: TGTGCCAGCAGCCCCTTTTCTCTCAGGGGAAATGATGGCTACACCTTC
D: NA; J: TRBJ2-1; size: NA; V: TRBV9; CDR3: CASSATLNEQFF; DNA: TGTGCCAGCAGCGCAACCCTAAATGAGCAGTTCTTC
D: NA; J: TRBJ2-3; size: NA; V: TRBV9; CDR3: CASSLRQGYTDTQYF; DNA: TGTGCCAGCAGCCTACGGCAGGGGTACACAGATACGCAGTATTTT
D: TRBD2; J: TRBJ2-7; size: NA; V: TRBV7-6; CDR3: CASSLEIGLAGWEQYF; DNA: TGTGCCAGCAGCTTAGAAATTGGGCTAGCGGGGTGGGAGCAGTACTTC
D: NA; J: TRBJ1-1; size: NA; V: TRBV14; CDR3: CASSQRAGGGNTEAFF; DNA: TGTGCCAGCAGCCAAAGGGCAGGCGGAGGGAACACTGAAGCTTTCTTT
D: NA; J: TRBJ2-3; size: NA; V: TRBV6-1; CDR3: CASSEAVAVFGDTQYF; DNA: TGTGCCAGCAGTGAAGCTGTGGCGGTTTTTGGTGATACGCAGTATTTT
D: NA; J: TRBJ2-7; size: NA; V: TRBV6-4; CDR3: CASSDSRWQYF; DNA: TGTGCCAGCAGTGACTCCCGTTGGCAGTACTTC
D: TRBD2; J: TRBJ2-3; size: NA; V: TRBV7-9; CDR3: CASSSASGGVADTQYF; DNA: TGTGCCAGCAGCTCTGCTAGCGGGGGGGTGGCAGATACGCAGTATTTT
D: TRBD2; J: TRBJ2-1; size: NA; V: TRBV3-1/TRBV3-2; CDR3: CASSLGLAGIYEQFF; DNA: TGTGCCAGCAGCTTGGGACTAGCGGGGATCTATGAGCAGTTCTTC
D: NA; J: TRBJ2-6; size: NA; V: TRBV9; CDR3: CASSPYWANVLTF; DNA: TGTGCCAGCAGCCCCTACTGGGCCAACGTCCTGACTTTC
D: TRBD2; J: TRBJ2-5; size: NA; V: TRBV5-6; CDR3: CASSLIAGGFVGETQYF; DNA: TGTGCCAGCAGCTTGATTGCGGGAGGGTTTGTAGGAGAGACCCAGTACTTC
D: TRBD1; J: TRBJ1-5; size: few; V: TRBV7-8; CDR3: CASSLDRGIGDQPQHF; DNA: TGTGCCAGCAGCTTAGACAGGGGAATAGGGGATCAGCCCCAGCATTTT
D: NA; J: TRBJ1-2; size: NA; V: TRBV9; CDR3: CASSVAEDGYTF; DNA: TGTGCCAGCAGCGTGGCGGAGGATGGCTACACCTTC
D: NA; J: TRBJ2-1; size: once; V: TRBV5-4; CDR3: CASGGQGAPIYNEQFF; DNA: TGTGCCAGCGGAGGGCAGGGCGCTCCCATATACAATGAGCAGTTCTTC
D: TRBD1; J: TRBJ1-4; size: NA; V: TRBV18; CDR3: CASSPRPGQGNEKLFF; DNA: TGTGCCAGCTCACCACGTCCGGGACAGGGGAATGAAAAACTGTTTTTT
D: NA; J: TRBJ2-2; size: NA; V: TRBV6-5; CDR3: CASSYSVGSAGELFF; DNA: TGTGCCAGCAGTTACTCAGTCGGGAGCGCCGGGGAGCTGTTTTTT
D: NA; J: TRBJ2-2; size: NA; V: TRBV27; CDR3: CASSLSGGNTGELFF; DNA: TGTGCCAGCAGTTTAAGCGGAGGGAACACCGGGGAGCTGTTTTTT
D: NA; J: TRBJ1-1; size: once; V: TRBV15; CDR3: CATSRDGGASTEAFF; DNA: TGTGCCACCAGCAGAGATGGGGGGGCGAGTACTGAAGCTTTCTTT
D: NA; J: TRBJ2-4; size: NA; V: TRBV4-1; CDR3: CASSQGLLRENIQYF; DNA: TGCGCCAGCAGCCAGGGGCTCTTGCGAGAAAACATTCAGTACTTC
D: NA; J: TRBJ1-3; size: NA; V: TRBV6-1; CDR3: CASSDREAGNTIYF; DNA: TGTGCCAGCAGTGACAGGGAGGCTGGAAACACCATATATTTT
D: TRBD2; J: TRBJ2-3; size: NA; V: TRBV2; CDR3: CASPRGGLEVDTQYF; DNA: TGTGCCAGCCCAAGAGGCGGACTAGAGGTAGATACGCAGTATTTT
D: NA; J: TRBJ1-6; size: few; V: TRBV11-2; CDR3: CASSSPGSSYNSPLHF; DNA: TGTGCCAGCAGCTCCCCGGGGAGCTCCTATAATTCACCCCTCCACTTT
D: NA; J: TRBJ1-3; size: NA; V: TRBV15; CDR3: CATSTGGQPRDTIYF; DNA: TGTGCCACCAGCACCGGCGGGCAACCCCGAGACACCATATATTTT
D: TRBD1; J: TRBJ1-2; size: NA; V: TRBV24-1; CDR3: CATGTDRDGGYTF; DNA: TGTGCCACCGGCACTGACAGGGATGGAGGCTACACCTTC
D: TRBD1; J: TRBJ2-3; size: NA; V: TRBV2; CDR3: CASSPGQGRVDTQYF; DNA: TGTGCCAGCAGTCCCGGACAGGGCAGGGTAGATACGCAGTATTTT
D: NA; J: TRBJ2-3; size: NA; V: TRBV29-1; CDR3: CSVFGRGSTDTQYF; DNA: TGCAGCGTGTTCGGTCGGGGAAGCACAGATACGCAGTATTTT
D: TRBD2; J: TRBJ2-1; size: NA; V: TRBV25-1; CDR3: CASSPNTGTKGHEQFF; DNA: TGTGCCAGCAGTCCAAATACCGGGACTAAAGGTCATGAGCAGTTCTTC
D: TRBD1; J: TRBJ1-2; size: NA; V: TRBV28; CDR3: CASSLGSRTGGGYTF; DNA: TGTGCCAGCAGTTTGGGGTCTCGGACAGGGGGAGGCTACACCTTC
D: TRBD1; J: TRBJ2-7; size: NA; V: TRBV10-3; CDR3: CAISFGQGGEQYF; DNA: TGTGCCATCAGTTTTGGACAGGGGGGCGAGCAGTACTTC
D: TRBD2; J: TRBJ2-7; size: once; V: TRBV3-1/TRBV3-2; CDR3: CASSQGTSGSYEQYF; DNA: TGTGCCAGCAGCCAAGGGACTAGCGGGTCCTACGAGCAGTACTTC
D: TRBD2; J: TRBJ2-7; size: NA; V: TRBV28; CDR3: CASSLRTSGGLPYEQYF; DNA: TGTGCCAGCAGTTTACGGACTAGCGGGGGGCTCCCCTACGAGCAGTACTTC
D: NA; J: TRBJ1-1; size: NA; V: TRBV4-1; CDR3: CASRRGGNLNTEAFF; DNA: TGCGCCAGCAGAAGGGGGGGCAACCTGAACACTGAAGCTTTCTTT
D: TRBD1; J: TRBJ1-2; size: NA; V: TRBV15; CDR3: CATSGGTGKSYGYTF; DNA: TGTGCCACCAGCGGCGGGACAGGGAAGAGCTATGGCTACACCTTC
D: NA; J: TRBJ2-1; size: NA; V: TRBV13; CDR3: CASSWDFPSYNEQFF; DNA: TGTGCCAGCAGCTGGGACTTTCCGTCCTACAATGAGCAGTTCTTC
D: TRBD2; J: TRBJ2-5; size: NA; V: TRBV5-1; CDR3: CASSLGLAGRGETQYF; DNA: TGCGCCAGCAGCTTGGGACTAGCGGGCAGGGGGGAGACCCAGTACTTC
D: TRBD1; J: TRBJ2-7; size: NA; V: TRBV27; CDR3: CASSFLYRGPYEQYF; DNA: TGTGCCAGCAGTTTTCTGTACAGGGGTCCCTACGAGCAGTACTTC
D: TRBD1; J: TRBJ2-7; size: NA; V: TRBV2; CDR3: CASRGQSGEQYF; DNA: TGTGCCAGCAGGGGACAGAGTGGCGAGCAGTACTTC
D: NA; J: TRBJ2-3; size: NA; V: TRBV7-9; CDR3: CASSLGDFSTDTQYF; DNA: TGTGCCAGCAGCCTAGGGGACTTCTCCACAGATACGCAGTATTTT
D: TRBD2; J: TRBJ2-7; size: NA; V: TRBV2; CDR3: CASSELYRAGGSYEQYF; DNA: TGTGCCAGCAGTGAACTTTATCGAGCGGGGGGCTCCTACGAGCAGTACTTC
D: TRBD1; J: TRBJ2-3; size: NA; V: TRBV12-5; CDR3: CASGSGQSPSSTDTQYF; DNA: TGTGCTAGTGGTTCGGGACAGTCTCCCTCTAGCACAGATACGCAGTATTTT
D: NA; J: TRBJ1-4; size: NA; V: TRBV5-1; CDR3: CASSWGSDRPKLFF; DNA: TGCGCCAGCAGCTGGGGATCTGACAGGCCGAAACTGTTTTTT
D: NA; J: TRBJ1-5; size: NA; V: TRBV4-1; CDR3: CASSQDRSNQPQHF; DNA: TGCGCCAGCAGCCAAGACAGGAGCAATCAGCCCCAGCATTTT
D: NA; J: TRBJ1-3; size: NA; V: TRBV28; CDR3: CASSSIGTGLTGNTIYF; DNA: TGTGCCAGCAGTTCCATTGGGACGGGACTTACTGGAAACACCATATATTTT
D: NA; J: TRBJ1-2; size: NA; V: TRBV24-1; CDR3: CATSDAEAPSNYGYTF; DNA: TGTGCCACCAGTGATGCAGAGGCCCCCTCTAACTATGGCTACACCTTC
D: NA; J: TRBJ2-3; size: NA; V: TRBV4-2; CDR3: CASSQGDSGTDTQYF; DNA: TGTGCCAGCAGCCAAGGGGATAGCGGCACAGATACGCAGTATTTT
D: NA; J: TRBJ2-5; size: NA; V: TRBV2; CDR3: CASSEQGRETQYF; DNA: TGTGCCAGCAGTGAACAGGGCAGGGAGACCCAGTACTTC